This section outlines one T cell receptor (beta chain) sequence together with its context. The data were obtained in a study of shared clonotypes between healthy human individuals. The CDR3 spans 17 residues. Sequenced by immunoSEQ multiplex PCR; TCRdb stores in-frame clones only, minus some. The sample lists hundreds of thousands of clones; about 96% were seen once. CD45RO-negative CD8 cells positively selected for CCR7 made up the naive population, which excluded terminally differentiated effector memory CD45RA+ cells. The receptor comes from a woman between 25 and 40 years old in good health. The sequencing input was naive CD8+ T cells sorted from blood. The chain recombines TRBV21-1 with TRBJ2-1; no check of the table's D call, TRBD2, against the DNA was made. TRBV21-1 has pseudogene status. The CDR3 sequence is CASSKHRAGPSYNEQFF. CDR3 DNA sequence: TGTGCCAGCAGCAAACACCGAGCGGGCCCCTCCTACAATGAGCAGTTCTTC.